The T cell receptor beta chain under discussion was sequenced for a study of CD8+CD57+ T cells in acquired aplastic anemia. At the level of the study: The DNA of sorted CD4+ and CD8+ cells averaged roughly 3.2 ug.

Study results and caveats: A set of 25 to 30 CD8+ CDR3 sequences was shared between patients and controls, and these sequences appeared highly expressed in patients.

In patients chosen for sequencing, flow cytometry had shown CD8+CD57+ cell expansion. The diagnosis in all patients was severe acquired aplastic anemia. The use of genomic DNA as template underpinned the TCR beta VDJ and CDR3 profiling. In TCRdb, the reads were re-called with MiXCR into one record per CDR3 protein. The data hold roughly 280,000 distinct CDR3 sequences, with roughly 59% observed a single time. This clonotype was detected many times. Its antigen is not known. The clonotype comes from a human donor with aplastic anemia. Input material: sorted CD4+, CD8+, or CD8+CD57+ T cells (not recorded which) from PBMCs.

CDR3 in DNA: TGTGCCAGCAGCTCTCCACTCGCTAACTATGGCTACACCTTC. Its protein is CASSSPLANYGYTF. The V and J genes are TRBV7-2 and TRBJ1-2; D is ambiguous. The CDR3 has 14 residues. Germline CDR1 reads SGHTA; CDR2 reads FQGNSA. The V gene lost 4 bases and the J gene lost 0 bases, with 9 bases spanning the gap.